These 25 T cell receptor beta chains were sequenced from one sample in a study of T cell changes during pregnancy in multiple sclerosis. Measured with immunoSEQ multiplex PCR; TCRdb has only the in-frame clones, and not every one. The sample records about 77,000 clones, 89% being singletons. The sample here was peripheral blood, taken before pregnancy. The receptor source for this set is a female donor with multiple sclerosis, enrolled in a pregnancy study.

This rearrangement joins TRBV18 to TRBJ1-3, with a tentative D call TRBD1 (6 bases). The CDR3 is 15 residues long. The V end lost 2 bases, the J end lost 8 bases, and 16 bases lay between the germline ends. Germline assignment: CDR1 KGHSH and CDR2 LQKENI. CDR3 DNA sequence: TGTGCCAGCTCACCAGGGGGCCGTTTTTTTGACACCATATATTTT. Protein: CASSPGGRFFDTIYF.

Points on this clone: A read error may account for a junction end that differs from germline. The chain has TRBV7-3 and TRBJ2-1; D is possibly TRBD2 (6 bases). Germline V gene data show CDR1 as SGHTA and CDR2 as FQGTGA. This CDR3 has 14 amino acids. The CDR3 loop is CASSYGTSSNEQFF. CDR3 DNA sequence: TGTGCCAGCAGCTATGGGACTTCCTCCAATGAGCAGTTCTTC.

The gene calls are TRBV29-1 and TRBJ1-2; D call uncertain. The CDR3 has 13 amino acids. V lost 7 bases to trimming and J lost 5 bases, with 17 bases between them. CDR1 and CDR2 from the germline V gene are SQVTM and ANQGSEA. CDR3 sequence reads: CSARRGADYGYTF. CDR3 coding DNA: TGCAGCGCGCGGCGGGGTGCGGATTATGGCTACACCTTC. Complete variable domain (other parts from reference TRBV29-1 and TRBJ1-2): SAVISQKPSRDICQRGTSLTIQCQVDSQVTMMFWYRQQPGQSLTLIATANQGSEATYESGFVIDKFPISRPNLTFSTLTVSNMSPEDSSIYLCSARRGADYGYTFGSGTRLTVV.

The rearrangement uses TRBV19 and TRBJ1-4; 8 nucleotides line up with TRBD1. CDR1 and CDR2 from the germline V gene are LNHDA and SQIVND (reference sequence). This CDR3 spans 15 amino acids. The V gene end was trimmed by 3 bases and the J gene end by 5 bases; junction bases not matched to a gene: 5. Here the CDR3 DNA reads TGTGCCAGTAGTATGAGACAGGGGCCGAATGAAAAACTGTTTTTT. Translated, it gives CASSMRQGPNEKLFF.

This chain connects TRBV7-9 to TRBJ2-2; tentatively, D is TRBD2 (5 bases). Germline V gene sequence: CDR1 SEHNR, CDR2 FQNEAQ (reference sequence). Trimming left V 4 bases short and J 1 base short, with 10 bases between. The CDR3 is made up of 15 amino acids. The CDR3 sequence: CASSSPSRNTGELFF. CDR3 DNA: TGTGCCAGCAGCTCACCTAGCAGGAACACCGGGGAGCTGTTTTTT.

The chain uses TRBV2 and TRBJ1-5; D remains unclear. Germline lookup yields CDR1 SNHLY and CDR2 FYNNEI. The CDR3 is 14 amino acids. V lost 7 bases to trimming and J lost 4 bases, with 14 bases between them. CDR3: CASNAGLLNQPQHF. The CDR3 nucleotides read TGTGCCAGCAATGCAGGTTTATTGAATCAGCCCCAGCATTTT.

This rearrangement joins TRBV18 to TRBJ2-7; 10 positions agree with TRBD2. With V trimmed by 1 base and J by 3 bases, 3 bases remained unmatched. The germline CDR1 and CDR2 sequences are KGHSH and LQKENI. This CDR3 contains 15 residues. The CDR3 DNA is TGTGCCAGCTCACCACTAGCGGGGGGACTCTACGAGCAGTACTTC. Protein product: CASSPLAGGLYEQYF.

This clone turned up a few times. V and J are TRBV2 and TRBJ2-5, with TRBD2 matching 11 bases. The CDR3 covers 16 residues. V gave up 8 bases and J gave up 4 bases; unmatched junction bases: 12. Germline CDR1 and CDR2: SNHLY and FYNNEI. The CDR3 DNA is TGTGCCAGCGGGCCAGTAGCGGGGGGGCTTCCAGAGACCCAGTACTTC. This encodes CASGPVAGGLPETQYF.

The chain's CDR3 is CATSMWPRQGNTEAFF. CDR3 in DNA: TGTGCCACCAGCATGTGGCCGCGACAGGGGAACACTGAAGCTTTCTTT. The chain has TRBV15 and TRBJ1-1; 7 bases are a match to TRBD1. J lost 1 base, V lost 4 bases, and 9 bases had no gene match. The CDR3 has 16 residues. The germline gives CDR1 LNHNV, CDR2 YYDKDF (reference sequence).

V gene TRBV2 combines with J gene TRBJ2-7; D is possibly TRBD1 (6 bases). The germline V and J ends were trimmed by 6 bases and 4 bases, with 16 bases remaining between them. The V gene's germline CDR1 is SNHLY and CDR2 FYNNEI. This CDR3 spans 14 amino acids. CDR3 loop: CASRKRQAPYEQYF. The CDR3 DNA reads TGTGCCAGCAGAAAGAGACAGGCCCCATACGAGCAGTACTTC.

This clone was seen once. The chain employs TRBV2 and TRBJ1-1, with D hard to call. CDR1 and CDR2 from the germline V gene are SNHLY and FYNNEI. Trimming removed 3 bases at V and 3 bases at J, with 11 bases between. The CDR3 runs 14 residues. CDR3 amino acids: CASSDERVYTEAFF. CDR3 nucleotides: TGTGCCAGCAGTGATGAGAGAGTCTACACTGAAGCTTTCTTT.

The CDR3 region is CASSGSQGGTGELFF. CDR3 in DNA: TGTGCCAGCAGCGGCTCACAGGGGGGGACCGGGGAGCTGTTTTTT. The chain has TRBV7-2 and TRBJ2-2; D is possibly TRBD1 (8 bases). The CDR3 is 15 residues long. The germline V gene encodes CDR1 SGHTA and CDR2 FQGNSA. V lost 5 bases and J 5 bases, leaving 15 bases between the germline ends.

Only one count was recorded for this clone. This sequence joins TRBV7-9 and TRBJ1-6; TRBD1 matches 7 bases. V lost 8 bases to trimming and J lost 9 bases; unmatched junction nucleotides: 13. The CDR3 has 15 residues. Germline values: CDR1 SEHNR, CDR2 FQNEAQ (reference sequence). CDR3 amino acids: CASGTHRGPPSPLHF. In DNA, the CDR3 is TGTGCCAGCGGAACCCACAGGGGCCCCCCTTCACCCCTCCACTTT.

CDR3 in amino acids: CASSFQRGSSYNEQFF. The CDR3 DNA follows: TGCGCCAGCAGCTTTCAGCGGGGCAGCTCCTACAATGAGCAGTTCTTC. The rearrangement links TRBV5-1 to TRBJ2-1; TRBD2 matches 7 bases. Trimming removed 2 bases from V and 0 bases from J; junction bases left unmatched: 5. Germline V CDR1 and CDR2: SGHRS, YFSETQ. There are 16 residues in the CDR3.

The chain uses TRBV28 and TRBJ1-5, with 10 bases that match TRBD1. Germline trimming cut 8 bases from V and 4 bases from J; bases unmatched to any gene: 8. This CDR3 comprises 15 residues. Germline V gene lookup returns CDR1 MDHEN and CDR2 SYDVKM. The CDR3 DNA is TGTGCCAGCCACGGGGGGGACAGGGGAAATCAGCCCCAGCATTTT. It specifies CASHGGDRGNQPQHF.

This clone appeared a single time. This chain joins TRBV7-2 and TRBJ2-7; 8 bases line up with TRBD1. Germline V gene sequence: CDR1 SGHTA, CDR2 FQGNSA. V gave up 3 bases and J gave up 1 base; unmatched junction bases: 5. This CDR3 has 15 residues. The CDR3 DNA reads as TGTGCCAGCAGCTTCAGGACAGGGCCTTCCTACGAGCAGTACTTC. Protein: CASSFRTGPSYEQYF.

This clone appeared once. The J gene is TRBJ1-5, the V gene TRBV27; D is perhaps TRBD1 (6 bases). In germline, CDR1 is MNHEY, CDR2 SMNVEV (reference sequence). CDR3 length: 16 amino acids. Trimming stripped 3 bases from V and 4 bases from J, with 16 bases between. CDR3: CASSLGPDRRNQPQHF. Here the CDR3 DNA reads TGTGCCAGCAGTTTGGGTCCCGACAGGAGAAATCAGCCCCAGCATTTT.

This clone was counted between two and nine times. V usage is TRBV25-1 and J usage is TRBJ1-1, with D tentatively TRBD1 (6 bases). V lost 10 bases and J 3 bases, leaving 21 bases between the germline ends. The CDR3 extends over 15 amino acids. CDR1 and CDR2 (germline): MGHDK, SYGVNS. The CDR3 is CATGTPNNLDTEAFF. The CDR3 nucleotides are TGTGCCACCGGGACACCGAATAATTTGGACACTGAAGCTTTCTTT. Filled out from reference TRBV25-1 and TRBJ1-1, the complete variable domain reads EADIYQTPRYLVIGTGKKITLECSQTMGHDKMYWYQQDPGMELHLIHYSYGVNSTEKGDLSSESTVSRIRTEHFPLTLESARPSHTSQYLCATGTPNNLDTEAFFGQGTRLTVV.

The chain combines TRBV5-4 with TRBJ1-1; D unclear. Germline V CDR1 and CDR2: SGHNT, YYREEE (reference sequence). Trimming took off 4 bases at V and 2 bases at J, with 12 bases between the two ends. The CDR3 length is 14 residues. In nucleotides, the CDR3 is TGTGCCAGCAGCCGGCGGGCCTACAACACTGAAGCTTTCTTT. This encodes CASSRRAYNTEAFF. Looking up the rest from reference TRBV5-4 and TRBJ1-1 gives the full variable domain: ETGVTQSPTHLIKTRGQQVTLRCSSQSGHNTVSWYQQALGQGPQFIFQYYREEENGRGNFPPRFSGLQFPNYSSELNVNALELDDSALYLCASSRRAYNTEAFFGQGTRLTVV.

The V call is TRBV19, the J call TRBJ1-5; D not resolved. The V gene lost 2 bases and the J gene lost 2 bases, with 16 bases spanning the gap. Looked up from germline, CDR1 is LNHDA and CDR2 is SQIVND (reference sequence). CDR3 size: 17 residues. The CDR3 sequence: CASSIYSGREGNQPQHF. Written as DNA, the CDR3 is TGTGCCAGTAGTATATACTCCGGGAGGGAGGGCAATCAGCCCCAGCATTTT. The variable domain in full, with the rest retrieved from reference TRBV19 and TRBJ1-5, is DGGITQSPKYLFRKEGQNVTLSCEQNLNHDAMYWYRQDPGQGLRLIYYSQIVNDFQKGDIAEGYSVSREKKESFPLTVTSAQKNPTAFYLCASSIYSGREGNQPQHFGDGTRLSIL.

The chain has TRBV6-5 and TRBJ2-1; no definite D call. This CDR3 spans 13 amino acids. V was trimmed by 5 bases and J by 9 bases, leaving 14 bases between them. From germline, CDR1 is MNHEY and CDR2 SVGAGI. The DNA for the CDR3 is TGTGCCAGCAGTACAACCGTCCCGGGTGAGCAGTTCTTC. This gives the protein CASSTTVPGEQFF.

This rearrangement joins TRBV4-3 to TRBJ2-7; TRBD2 matches at 8 bases. With V trimmed by 4 bases and J by 0 bases, 8 bases remained unmatched. CDR3 length: 16 amino acids. Germline CDR1 is LGHNA and CDR2 is YSLEER. In DNA form, the CDR3 reads TGCGCCAGCAGCCCCTATCCCGGGGGGGACTCCTACGAGCAGTACTTC. It translates to CASSPYPGGDSYEQYF.

The rearrangement uses TRBV10-2 and TRBJ2-5; maybe TRBD2 (5 bases). V gave up 0 bases and J gave up 1 base, with 12 bases separating them. The germline CDR1 and CDR2 sequences are WSHSY and SAAADI. The CDR3 sequence is 16 residues long. CDR3 DNA: TGCGCCAGCAGTGAGTCTGGCGGGCGGCCCCAAGAGACCCAGTACTTC. This codes for CASSESGGRPQETQYF.

The rearrangement uses TRBV28 and TRBJ2-5, with 9 bases fitting TRBD2. This CDR3 has 14 residues. Trimming cost V 5 bases and J 1 base; bases outside gene matches: 2. Germline CDR1 MDHEN, CDR2 SYDVKM. CDR3 in DNA: TGTGCCAGCAGTAGCGGGGGGCGCCAAGAGACCCAGTACTTC. Amino acids: CASSSGGRQETQYF.

This clone was seen just once. The chain uses TRBV6-1 and TRBJ2-5; D possibly corresponds to TRBD1 (6 bases). CDR1 and CDR2 from the germline V gene are MNHNS and SASEGT. V lost 7 bases, J lost 2 bases, and 17 bases lay in between. The length of the CDR3 is 15 residues. This chain's CDR3 is CASTGRGGTQETQYF. The DNA for the CDR3 is TGTGCCAGCACCGGACGAGGGGGAACTCAAGAGACCCAGTACTTC.